This T cell receptor beta chain was found in a study of blood T cell repertoires in COVID-19. For the study at large: Researchers got acute and convalescent COVID-19 samples from the United States, Italy and Spain.

This CDR3 is 14 amino acids long. V gave up 4 bases and J gave up 3 bases; unmatched junction bases: 5. The germline V gene has CDR1 SGHRS and CDR2 YFSETQ. Participant-reported clinical history was the basis for cohort assignment. Per the original methods: Quantification of nucleated cells was approximated via reference gene primer amplification. Some clones are missing from TCRdb's copy, which holds only in-frame ones; the method was immunoSEQ multiplex PCR. The V and J calls and the clone size are those of that table, but D and trimming were determined from the DNA. There are some 460,000 clones in the sample; roughly 87% occur only once, and about 0.75% lies in the top ten.

The sample was PBMCs or T cells enriched from blood (not recorded which). V gene TRBV5-1 combines with J gene TRBJ2-7; 9 bases are shared with TRBD1. The receptor's source is a woman between 18 and 29 years old who had recovered from COVID-19. The chain's CDR3 is CASSKDRGDYEQYF. The CDR3 DNA follows: TGCGCCAGCAGCAAGGACAGGGGTGACTACGAGCAGTACTTC. Using reference TRBV5-1 and TRBJ2-7 for the parts outside the CDR3, the full variable domain is KAGVTQTPRYLIKTRGQQVTLSCSPISGHRSVSWYQQTPGQGLQFLFEYFSETQRNKGNFPGRFSGRQFSNSRSEMNVSTLELGDSALYLCASSKDRGDYEQYFGPGTRLTVT.